The rows below give T cell receptor beta chains drawn from one sample of a study of T cells in Graves' hyperthyroidism and ophthalmopathy. Using its own MiXCR run on the multiplex PCR reads, TCRdb lists one record per CDR3 protein. The data show some 740,000 distinct CDR3 sequences, 14% seen once. Input material: blood. The source is a woman between 18 and 29 years old with Graves' hyperthyroidism. Each CDR3 is given with its conserved first and last residue. The order of the fields is D gene, V gene, clone size, J gene, CDR3 DNA, CDR3 protein. A D gene is named only where the DNA matches it firmly. The size field is filled for only some rows; it gives once, few, many or a size class.

-	TRBV5-8	-	TRBJ2-2	TGTGCCAGCAGGGGCCGAAGAGAGGGGCCGACCGGGGAGCTGTTTTTT	CASRGRREGPTGELFF
TRBD2	TRBV7-9	many	TRBJ2-3	TGTGCCAGCAGCTCCGGGACTAGCAGCCCTAGCACAGATACGCAGTATTTT	CASSSGTSSPSTDTQYF
-	TRBV5-1	many	TRBJ2-2	TGCGCCAGCAGCTTCGGACGGAACACCGGGGAGCTGTTTTTT	CASSFGRNTGELFF
-	TRBV5-4	many	TRBJ2-3	TGTGCCAGCAGCTTGGGCTACTCCACAGATACGCAGTATTTT	CASSLGYSTDTQYF
-	TRBV7-9	-	TRBJ1-1	TGTGCCAGTAGTATGGAGGGTAGGGGGAACACTGAAGCTTTCTTT	CASSMEGRGNTEAFF
TRBD1	TRBV19	-	TRBJ1-5	TGTGCCAGTAGTATACAGGGACAGACGAATCAGCCCCAGCATTTT	CASSIQGQTNQPQHF
TRBD1	TRBV6-1	many	TRBJ2-7	TGTGCCAGCAGTTCGACGTCGCCGGGACAGGATATCCACGAGCAGTACTTC	CASSSTSPGQDIHEQYF
-	TRBV4-3	few	TRBJ1-6	TGCGCCAGCAGCCAAGAAACCGTTCCGGGACGGTATAATTCACCCCTCCACTTT	CASSQETVPGRYNSPLHF
TRBD1	TRBV7-9	-	TRBJ1-6	TGTGCCAGCAGCTTACTTGGGACAGCAAACCCTCTGCCCCTCCACTTT	CASSLLGTANPLPLHF
-	TRBV19	-	TRBJ1-1	TGTGCCAGTAGTATGGGGGGACGCCTAACGAACACTGAAGCTTTCTTT	CASSMGGRLTNTEAFF
TRBD2	TRBV5-1	few	TRBJ2-1	TGCGCCAGCAGCAAACCGGGACTAGCGGGAGTACGGGCCAATGAGCAGTTCTTC	CASSKPGLAGVRANEQFF
-	TRBV19	-	TRBJ1-5	TGTGCCAGTAGTATAGAGGGGGGGAGTCAGCCCCAGCATTTT	CASSIEGGSQPQHF
TRBD2	TRBV4-1	-	TRBJ2-1	TGCGCCAGCAGCCTAACGGGAGCGGGAGGGCCGAGAAATGAGCAGTTCTTC	CASSLTGAGGPRNEQFF
-	TRBV4-2	many	TRBJ2-1	TGTGCCAGCAGCCAGGAAGACAGTCCCTCCTACAATGAGCAGTTCTTC	CASSQEDSPSYNEQFF
-	TRBV28	-	TRBJ1-1	TGTGCCAGCAGTTTCCCACCCCCGGACAACACTGAAGCTCTCTTT	CASSFPPPDNTEALF
TRBD2	TRBV7-3	few	TRBJ2-3	TGTGCCAGCAGCCCTCGGACTAGCGGGAGTTGGAGCACAGATACGCAGTATTTT	CASSPRTSGSWSTDTQYF
-	TRBV7-2	many	TRBJ2-3	TGTGCCAGCAGCTTAGCGAGTCGCCGCGCAGATACGCAGTATTTT	CASSLASRRADTQYF